This passage covers 19 T cell receptor beta chains from one sample sequenced in a study of patients and donors after allogeneic stem cell transplantation. MiXCR was run by TCRdb on the RT-PCR reads, yielding one entry per CDR3 protein. Here the sample spans about 160,000 distinct CDR3 sequences, roughly 35% being singletons. The source material was blood, either unsorted or a sorted T cell fraction (not recorded which). The receptors were gathered from a human donor who was either an allogeneic HSCT recipient or a stem cell or donor lymphocyte infusion donor (not recorded which). It is not recorded whose cells these are; they may come from a transplant donor.

This clonotype came up a few times. The chain recombines TRBV20-1 with TRBJ1-4; 9 bases agree with TRBD1. V shed 6 bases and J 7 bases; nucleotides not matched to a gene: 12. CDR1 is DFQATT, CDR2 SNEGSKA, per germline (reference sequence). The CDR3 sequence is 15 residues long. The CDR3 DNA follows: TGCAGTGCCCCCCCCTCACAGGGGGCGCGTGAAAAACTGTTTTTT. Its protein product is CSAPPSQGAREKLFF.

V is TRBV3-1 and J is TRBJ2-4, with a tentative D call TRBD2 (6 bases). CDR3 size: 17 residues. Trimming removed 3 bases at V and 0 bases at J, with 15 bases between. Germline CDR1 reads LGHDT; CDR2 reads YNNKEL (reference sequence). The CDR3 here is CASSHRLGLLAKNIQYF. The CDR3 DNA sequence: TGTGCCAGCAGCCACAGACTCGGACTACTAGCCAAAAACATTCAGTACTTC.

The table lists this clonotype with a count of one. The chain joins TRBV12-3 or TRBV12-4 to TRBJ2-3, with a possible D match to TRBD1 (6 bases). V was pared by 7 bases and J by 2 bases, with 13 bases between. The CDR3 covers 14 residues. The CDR3 region is CASIPRGFTDTQYF. DNA for the CDR3: TGTGCCAGCATCCCGAGGGGGTTCACAGATACGCAGTATTTT.

This chain uses TRBV12-3 or TRBV12-4 with TRBJ2-5, with D tentatively TRBD1 or TRBD2 (5 bases each). Trimming left V 1 base short and J 5 bases short, with 20 bases between. The CDR3 has 17 residues. The CDR3 loop is CASSLVGRPGLHETQYF. CDR3 in DNA: TGTGCCAGCAGTTTAGTAGGCCGCCCGGGGCTTCATGAGACCCAGTACTTC.

CDR3 in DNA: TGCAGCCCTAATTGGGGGGCGAGGAATGAGCAGTTCTTC. It translates to CSPNWGARNEQFF. J is TRBJ2-1 and V is TRBV20-1; tentatively, D is TRBD1 or TRBD2 (6 bases each). The CDR3 consists of 13 residues. CDR1 and CDR2 (germline): DFQATT, SNEGSKA (reference sequence).

J is TRBJ2-1 and V is TRBV7-9, with D tentatively TRBD2 (6 bases). The CDR3 sequence is 13 residues long. Trimming pared 4 bases from V and 12 bases from J, leaving 16 bases between. The germline gives CDR1 SEHNR, CDR2 FQNEAQ (reference sequence). Here the CDR3 reads CASSSGLTLPQFF. DNA of the CDR3: TGTGCCAGCAGCTCCGGACTAACCCTACCGCAGTTCTTC.

The gene calls are TRBV12-3 or TRBV12-4 and TRBJ2-5; no clear D gene. This CDR3 region has 13 residues. Trimming pared 3 bases from V and 5 bases from J, leaving 10 bases between. This CDR3 is CASSFEAAETQYF. The CDR3 DNA follows: TGTGCCAGCAGTTTTGAGGCAGCGGAGACCCAGTACTTC.

The chain uses TRBV27 and TRBJ2-1; TRBD1 agrees at 9 bases. Germline CDR1 and CDR2: MNHEY and SMNVEV (reference sequence). Trimming cost V 4 bases and J 7 bases; bases outside gene matches: 2. The length of the CDR3 is 13 residues. As DNA, the CDR3 is TGTGCCAGCAGTTCGGACAGGGGTAATGAGCAGTTCTTC. Protein sequence: CASSSDRGNEQFF.

The chain recombines TRBV7-9 with TRBJ1-2; the D is unclear. CDR3 length: 13 residues. Trimming stripped 3 bases from V and 4 bases from J, with 9 bases between. The germline V gene has CDR1 SEHNR and CDR2 FQNEAQ (reference sequence). As DNA, the CDR3 is TGTGCCAGCAGCTTCGTCCAGATCTATGGCTACACCTTC. It translates to CASSFVQIYGYTF.

This sequence joins TRBV10-3 and TRBJ1-5, with no clear D. V lost 4 bases to trimming and J lost 9 bases, with 16 bases between them. The CDR3 covers 14 residues. Germline CDR1 reads ENHRY; CDR2 reads SYGVKD. CDR3 nucleotides: TGTGCCATCAGTGCCCGGCAGAGCCTCCGGCCCCAGCATTTT. It yields the protein CAISARQSLRPQHF.

J is TRBJ2-1 and V is TRBV12-3 or TRBV12-4; no reliable D call. There are 12 residues in the CDR3. V was trimmed by 5 bases and J by 4 bases, leaving 6 bases between them. The CDR3 DNA is TGTGCCAGCAGTAAGATTTACAATGAGCAGTTCTTC. Encoded protein: CASSKIYNEQFF.

This clonotype has a count of ten or more. The chain couples TRBV5-1 to TRBJ2-2; D possibly matches TRBD1 or TRBD2 (5 bases each). Looked up from germline, CDR1 is SGHRS and CDR2 is YFSETQ. The ends were cut back, 4 bases at V and 5 bases at J, with 15 bases in the middle. The CDR3 covers 15 residues. Written as DNA, the CDR3 is TGCGCCAGCAGCACAACCGGGACGGTGACCGGGGAGCTGTTTTTT. It is translated as CASSTTGTVTGELFF.

The table lists this clonotype with a few counts. The V call is TRBV28, the J call TRBJ1-6; D is unresolved. This CDR3 is built from 14 residues. In germline, CDR1 is MDHEN, CDR2 SYDVKM. V lost 5 bases, J lost 14 bases, and 19 bases lay in between. As DNA, the CDR3 is TGTGCCAGCAGTCTCGACACGGCCAAAGCCACCCTCCACTTT. It codes for CASSLDTAKATLHF.

This clonotype appeared a few times. The rearrangement uses TRBV12-3 or TRBV12-4 and TRBJ1-6, with D hard to call. V was pared by 1 base and J by 14 bases, with 6 bases between. The CDR3 covers 11 residues. In DNA form, the CDR3 reads TGTGCCAGCAGTTTAGGCCCATCCCTCCACTTT. It yields the protein CASSLGPSLHF.

V usage is TRBV5-1 and J usage is TRBJ2-7, with D possibly being TRBD1 or TRBD2 (6 bases each). Trimming stripped 0 bases from V and 6 bases from J, with 7 bases between. The CDR3 is 12 amino acids. Germline values: CDR1 SGHRS, CDR2 YFSETQ. In DNA form, the CDR3 reads TGCGCCAGCAGCTTGGGGGGGGCCGAGCAGTACGTC. Its translation is CASSLGGAEQYV.

This clonotype was found a few times. Here the CDR3 reads CASSNGGRPRGTEAFF. CDR3 nucleotides: TGCGCCAGTTCCAACGGGGGCAGGCCACGGGGCACTGAAGCTTTCTTT. The chain links TRBV5-1 to TRBJ1-1, with a possible D match to TRBD1 (6 bases). The germline V and J ends were trimmed by 8 bases and 4 bases, with 24 bases remaining between them. The CDR3 is 16 amino acids. Germline V lookup: CDR1 SGHRS, CDR2 YFSETQ.

CDR3 residues: CASSPSSLAGGPGRAKNIQYF. The CDR3 nucleotides are TGTGCCAGCAGTCCATCATCCCTAGCGGGGGGGCCGGGTAGAGCCAAAAACATTCAGTACTTC. V is TRBV6-6 and J is TRBJ2-4, with TRBD2 identical over 12 bases. With 5 bases clipped from V and 0 bases from J, the junction kept 17 bases outside the gene matches. The CDR3 loop spans 21 amino acids. The germline V gene encodes CDR1 MNHNY and CDR2 SVGAGI (reference sequence).

The chain combines TRBV9 with TRBJ1-2; 7 bases fit TRBD1. The V and J ends lost 5 bases and 2 bases, in that order; junction bases with no gene match: 6. Germline CDR1 and CDR2: SGDLS and YYNGEE. The CDR3 totals 14 residues. The DNA for the CDR3 is TGTGCCAGCAGTACCAGACAGGGAAACTATGGCTACACCTTC. Its protein product is CASSTRQGNYGYTF.

The CDR3 loop is CASSLASGGSTGELFF. The CDR3 nucleotides read TGTGCCAGCAGTTTAGCTTCAGGAGGCAGCACCGGGGAGCTGTTTTTT. The chain combines TRBV12-3 or TRBV12-4 with TRBJ2-2, with D tentatively TRBD2 (5 bases). The CDR3 is 16 residues long. Trimming pared 0 bases from V and 4 bases from J, leaving 12 bases between.